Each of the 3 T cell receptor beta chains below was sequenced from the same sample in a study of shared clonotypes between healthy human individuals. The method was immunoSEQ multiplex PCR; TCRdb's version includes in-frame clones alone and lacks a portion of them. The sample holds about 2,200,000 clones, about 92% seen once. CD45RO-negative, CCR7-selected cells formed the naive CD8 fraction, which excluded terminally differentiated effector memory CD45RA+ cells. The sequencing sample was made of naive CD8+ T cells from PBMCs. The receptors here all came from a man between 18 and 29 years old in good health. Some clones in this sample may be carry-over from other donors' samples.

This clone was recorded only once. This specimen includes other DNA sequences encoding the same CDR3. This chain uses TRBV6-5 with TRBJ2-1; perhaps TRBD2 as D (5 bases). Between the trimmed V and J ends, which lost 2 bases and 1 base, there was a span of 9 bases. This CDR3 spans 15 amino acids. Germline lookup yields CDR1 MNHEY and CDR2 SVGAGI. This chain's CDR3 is CASSYGRRSYNEQFF. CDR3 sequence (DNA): TGTGCCAGCAGTTACGGGAGAAGGTCCTACAATGAGCAGTTCTTC.

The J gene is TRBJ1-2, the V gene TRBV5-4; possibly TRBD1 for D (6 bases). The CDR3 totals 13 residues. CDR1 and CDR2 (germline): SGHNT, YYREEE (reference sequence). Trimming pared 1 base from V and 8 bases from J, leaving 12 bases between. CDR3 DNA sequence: TGTGCCAGCAGCTTGTCCCGGGGGCAGGGCTACACCTTC. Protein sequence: CASSLSRGQGYTF.

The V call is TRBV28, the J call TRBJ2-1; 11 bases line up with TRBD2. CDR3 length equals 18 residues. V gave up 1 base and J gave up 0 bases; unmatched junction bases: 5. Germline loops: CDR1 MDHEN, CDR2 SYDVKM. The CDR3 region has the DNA TGTGCCAGCAGTTTATTCGATACTAGCGGGAGCTCCTACAATGAGCAGTTCTTC. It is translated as CASSLFDTSGSSYNEQFF.